These 17 T cell receptor beta chains came from one sample sequenced in a study of molecular identifiers for immune sequencing clone quantification. TCRdb reprocessed the PCR reads with MiXCR, giving one entry per CDR3 protein. Among more than 450,000 distinct CDR3 sequences listed, over 20% were seen once. Sequencing was done on a sample of naive CD8+ T cells from blood, with Jurkat cell RNA spiked in. Subset described: FACS-sorted CD8+CD4-CCR7+CD45RA+ naive T cells. Receptor source: a human donor in good health. Some libraries in this study had Jurkat cell RNA spiked in.

V gene TRBV12-3 or TRBV12-4 combines with J gene TRBJ2-7, with D possibly TRBD1 on 5 matching bases. The CDR3 totals 13 residues. Trimming stripped 5 bases from V and 2 bases from J, with 10 bases between. DNA for the CDR3: TGTGCCAGCAGTGACAAGGGGCCCTACGAGCAGTACTTC. It specifies CASSDKGPYEQYF.

This clonotype was seen a handful of times. The chain joins TRBV12-3 or TRBV12-4 to TRBJ1-2; a possible D gene is TRBD1 (5 bases). The CDR3 has 12 amino acids. V lost 8 bases and J 4 bases, leaving 11 bases between the germline ends. The CDR3 is CASRGGTYGYTF. The CDR3 DNA sequence: TGTGCCAGCCGGGGAGGGACCTATGGCTACACCTTC.

Many counts were recorded for this clonotype. CDR3 coding DNA: TGCAGCGTTATTTTGGTTGAAAAACTGTTTTTT. This sequence encodes CSVILVEKLFF. V gene TRBV29-1 combines with J gene TRBJ1-4; D gene unclear. The germline gives CDR1 SQVTM, CDR2 ANQGSEA. This CDR3 has 11 amino acids. Between the trimmed V and J ends, which lost 5 bases and 7 bases, there was a span of 8 bases.

As regards this clonotype: A read error may be the cause here, since a much bigger clone is one base away. For the CDR3, the DNA is TGTGCCATCGGTGAGTCGACTACCGGACTGACACAAGAGACCCAGTACTTC. It encodes CAIGESTTGLTQETQYF. V and J are TRBV10-3 and TRBJ2-5; weak D call: TRBD2 (5 bases). Germline CDR1 reads ENHRY; CDR2 reads SYGVKD. The CDR3 covers 17 residues.

A remark on this clonotype: The DNA is omitted, as the CDR3 cannot be located on it reliably, and the CDR3 follows TCRdb's listing. The chain couples TRBV27 to TRBJ2-3. CDR1 MNHEY and CDR2 SMNVEV come from the germline V gene (reference sequence). Both ends counted, the CDR3 spans 16 residues. The CDR3 reads CASSLVVGLGADTRYF.

V is TRBV20-1 and J is TRBJ2-1, with D possibly matching TRBD2 (5 bases). Looked up from germline, CDR1 is DFQATT and CDR2 is SNEGSKA (reference sequence). The CDR3 sequence is 14 residues long. V lost 6 bases to trimming and J lost 4 bases, with 16 bases between them. The CDR3, as DNA: TGCAGTGCCCCTCCTCGGGGAGTATACAATGAGCAGTTCTTC. Translating gives CSAPPRGVYNEQFF.

This clonotype was observed many times. The chain has TRBV3-1 and TRBJ2-3; possibly TRBD1 for D (5 bases). Germline V gives CDR1 LGHDT, CDR2 YNNKEL (reference sequence). This CDR3 comprises 15 residues. V was cut by 0 bases and J by 1 base, with 8 bases left in between. The CDR3 DNA sequence: TGTGCCAGCAGCCAAGAGACAGAGGGCACAGATACGCAGTATTTT. Amino acid sequence: CASSQETEGTDTQYF.

With regard to this clonotype: The missing conserved phenylalanine or tryptophan at the end of this CDR3 makes a read error likely. V is TRBV4-3 and J is TRBJ2-3, with 7 bases matching TRBD2. The CDR3 sequence is 17 residues long. CDR1 LGHNA and CDR2 YSLEER come from the germline V gene. V lost 0 bases, J lost 0 bases, and 6 bases stayed unmatched. This CDR3 reads CASSQDMISGSTDTQYL. The CDR3 coding sequence is TGCGCCAGCAGCCAAGATATGATTAGCGGGAGCACAGATACGCAGTATCTT.

For this clonotype: A much larger clonotype is one base distant, so this may be a read error. The gene calls are TRBV27 and TRBJ1-6; no definite D call. The CDR3 extends over 15 amino acids. Germline-derived CDR1 and CDR2 are MNHEY and SMNVEV (reference sequence). In DNA form, the CDR3 reads TGTGCCAGCAGTTTTGAGTCCTCCTATAATTCACCCCCCCACTTT. Its protein is CASSFESSYNSPPHF.

This clonotype has a handful of counts. The chain recombines TRBV5-4 with TRBJ1-2; 7 positions agree with TRBD1. V shed 4 bases and J 4 bases; nucleotides not matched to a gene: 7. Germline CDR1 SGHNT, CDR2 YYREEE (reference sequence). The CDR3 loop spans 14 amino acids. The CDR3 here is CASSMDRNFYGYTF. The CDR3 nucleotides read TGTGCCAGCAGCATGGACAGGAATTTCTATGGCTACACCTTC.

As to this clonotype: This may arise from a read error, as a much more abundant clone is one base away. The rearrangement uses TRBV6-2 or TRBV6-3 and TRBJ1-5; weak D call: TRBD1 (5 bases). The V gene's germline CDR1 is MNHEY and CDR2 SVGEGT. The CDR3 sequence is 15 residues long. In DNA, the CDR3 is TGTGCCAGCGGTTACCCCAGGGCTAGCAATCAGCCCCAGCATTTT. It is translated as CASGYPRASNQPQHF.

This clonotype was seen many times. The chain couples TRBV5-6 to TRBJ1-4, with 9 nucleotides matching TRBD1. From germline, CDR1 is SGHDT and CDR2 YYEEEE. CDR3 length: 14 amino acids. Trimming cost V 3 bases and J 5 bases; bases outside gene matches: 2. CDR3 nucleotides: TGTGCCAGCAGCTACGGGACAGGGAATGAAAAACTGTTTTTT. Protein product: CASSYGTGNEKLFF.

At least ten counts were recorded for this clonotype. V and J are TRBV12-3 or TRBV12-4 and TRBJ2-5; no definite D call. This CDR3 has 15 residues. V was pared by 3 bases and J by 3 bases, with 14 bases between. CDR3 coding DNA: TGTGCCAGCAGTTTGCTAGTTGGCGTTGAAGAGACCCAGTACTTC. Encoded protein: CASSLLVGVEETQYF.

This clonotype was detected only a few times. This rearrangement joins TRBV7-6 to TRBJ2-2; D ambiguous. Looked up from germline, CDR1 is SGHVS and CDR2 is FNYEAQ. V was trimmed by 2 bases and J by 8 bases, leaving 6 bases between them. This CDR3 comprises 12 residues. Here the CDR3 reads CASSLLLGELFF. CDR3 nucleotides: TGTGCCAGCAGCTTATTATTGGGGGAGCTGTTTTTT.

The chain carries TRBV3-1 and TRBJ2-2, with D perhaps TRBD2 (6 bases). Germline CDR1 LGHDT, CDR2 YNNKEL (reference sequence). The V gene lost 2 bases and the J gene lost 4 bases, with 14 bases spanning the gap. The CDR3 is 16 residues long. Here the CDR3 reads CASSQPTRRFTGELFF. The CDR3 DNA reads as TGTGCCAGCAGCCAACCGACTAGGAGGTTCACCGGGGAGCTGTTTTTT.

As regards this clonotype: At one of its ends the junction is not consistent with the germline gene, which may arise from a read error. The chain employs TRBV6-6 and TRBJ1-1; D not resolved. Germline assignment: CDR1 MNHNY and CDR2 SVGAGI (reference sequence). CDR3 length: 17 residues. In DNA, the CDR3 is TGTGCCAGCAGAGATCGTGTCGGGGAGGGTCTGAACACTGAAGCTTCCTTT. Amino acid sequence: CASRDRVGEGLNTEASF.

CDR3 in amino acids: CASSYSLEGSYNEQFF. The CDR3 bases are TGTGCCAGCAGTTACTCGTTGGAGGGTTCCTACAATGAGCAGTTCTTC. The rearrangement links TRBV6-5 to TRBJ2-1, with a tentative D call TRBD2 (6 bases). This CDR3 comprises 16 residues. The V and J ends lost 0 bases and 1 base respectively, with 10 bases between them. Germline CDR1 MNHEY, CDR2 SVGAGI.